The rows below give T cell receptor beta chains drawn from one sample of a study of OX40 agonist ivuxolimab in advanced cancers. Generated by immunoSEQ multiplex PCR, the TCRdb table keeps only in-frame clones and is missing some. The sample includes about 48,000 clones, roughly 84% of them seen just once. The specimen comprised CD4+ or CD8+ T cells sorted from blood, sampled in a trial of the OX40 agonist ivuxolimab. These receptors were collected from an adult with an advanced solid tumor such as melanoma, head and neck, liver or kidney cancer. Both conserved end residues are part of each CDR3. Fields, in order: V gene, D gene, J gene, clone size, CDR3 protein, CDR3 DNA. The D gene is left open where the match is weak. Rows may omit the clone size; those that give it use once, few, many or a size class.

V gene: TRBV9; D gene: NA; J gene: TRBJ2-5; clone size: NA; CDR3 protein: CASSEGGETQYF; CDR3 DNA: TGTGCCAGCAGCGAGGGGGGAGAGACCCAGTACTTC
V gene: TRBV30; D gene: NA; J gene: TRBJ1-2; clone size: NA; CDR3 protein: CASQSGLHYGYTF; CDR3 DNA: TGTGCCTCCCAGAGTGGCCTACACTATGGCTACACCTTC
V gene: TRBV5-1; D gene: NA; J gene: TRBJ2-1; clone size: NA; CDR3 protein: CASSLDGRMVNEQFF; CDR3 DNA: TGCGCCAGCAGCTTGGATGGCAGGATGGTCAATGAGCAGTTCTTC
V gene: TRBV29-1; D gene: TRBD2; J gene: TRBJ2-3; clone size: NA; CDR3 protein: CSVGLASVTDTQYF; CDR3 DNA: TGCAGCGTTGGACTAGCGAGCGTCACAGATACGCAGTATTTT
V gene: TRBV18; D gene: TRBD1; J gene: TRBJ2-7; clone size: NA; CDR3 protein: CASSERQGAYEQYF; CDR3 DNA: TGTGCCAGCTCAGAACGACAGGGGGCCTACGAGCAGTACTTC
V gene: TRBV19; D gene: TRBD2; J gene: TRBJ2-7; clone size: NA; CDR3 protein: CASRRLAGPYEQYF; CDR3 DNA: TGTGCCAGTCGAAGACTAGCCGGACCCTACGAGCAGTACTTC
V gene: TRBV19; D gene: NA; J gene: TRBJ2-2; clone size: NA; CDR3 protein: CAAQRGNTGELFF; CDR3 DNA: TGTGCCGCCCAAAGGGGGAACACCGGGGAGCTGTTTTTT
V gene: TRBV5-1; D gene: TRBD1; J gene: TRBJ2-5; clone size: NA; CDR3 protein: CASSFGQGQETQYF; CDR3 DNA: TGCGCCAGCAGTTTTGGACAGGGCCAAGAGACCCAGTACTTC
V gene: TRBV5-6; D gene: TRBD1; J gene: TRBJ2-5; clone size: NA; CDR3 protein: CASSLVDRVETQYF; CDR3 DNA: TGTGCCAGCAGCTTGGTGGACAGGGTCGAGACCCAGTACTTC
V gene: TRBV28; D gene: TRBD2; J gene: TRBJ2-7; clone size: once; CDR3 protein: CASSTRTSGRGEQYF; CDR3 DNA: TGTGCCAGCAGTACGCGGACTAGCGGGAGGGGTGAGCAGTACTTC
V gene: TRBV7-8; D gene: TRBD2; J gene: TRBJ2-1; clone size: NA; CDR3 protein: CASGGGSSYNEQFF; CDR3 DNA: TGTGCCAGCGGCGGGGGAAGCTCCTACAATGAGCAGTTCTTC
V gene: TRBV7-2; D gene: TRBD2; J gene: TRBJ2-3; clone size: NA; CDR3 protein: CASSTWGEGIDTQYF; CDR3 DNA: TGTGCCAGCAGCACCTGGGGGGAGGGGATAGATACGCAGTATTTT
V gene: TRBV2; D gene: NA; J gene: TRBJ2-1; clone size: once; CDR3 protein: CASSSGTRTNEQFF; CDR3 DNA: TGTGCCAGCAGTTCCGGGACCAGGACGAATGAGCAGTTCTTC
V gene: TRBV9; D gene: TRBD2; J gene: TRBJ2-7; clone size: once; CDR3 protein: CASSVEGREVDEQYF; CDR3 DNA: TGTGCCAGCAGCGTAGAGGGGCGGGAGGTCGACGAGCAGTACTTC
V gene: TRBV19; D gene: NA; J gene: TRBJ2-7; clone size: NA; CDR3 protein: CASSLGVVSYEQYF; CDR3 DNA: TGTGCCAGTAGTTTGGGGGTTGTATCCTACGAGCAGTACTTC
V gene: TRBV28; D gene: NA; J gene: TRBJ2-7; clone size: NA; CDR3 protein: CASSFQLISYEQYF; CDR3 DNA: TGTGCCAGCAGTTTCCAACTTATCTCCTACGAGCAGTACTTC
V gene: TRBV5-4; D gene: NA; J gene: TRBJ2-3; clone size: NA; CDR3 protein: CASSLEGPGWSGTDTQYF; CDR3 DNA: TGTGCCAGCAGCTTGGAAGGGCCGGGATGGAGCGGCACAGATACGCAGTATTTT
V gene: TRBV15; D gene: TRBD2; J gene: TRBJ2-1; clone size: NA; CDR3 protein: CATSLGGLAGYNEQFF; CDR3 DNA: TGTGCCACCAGCCTCGGTGGACTAGCGGGCTACAATGAGCAGTTCTTC
V gene: TRBV6-5; D gene: NA; J gene: TRBJ1-2; clone size: NA; CDR3 protein: CASSQGRIAF; CDR3 DNA: TGTGCCAGCAGCCAGGGAAGGATCGCCTTC
V gene: TRBV10-2; D gene: NA; J gene: TRBJ1-2; clone size: few; CDR3 protein: CASMFPGSNYGYTF; CDR3 DNA: TGCGCCAGCATGTTCCCGGGATCCAACTATGGCTACACCTTC
V gene: TRBV10-3; D gene: NA; J gene: TRBJ2-2; clone size: NA; CDR3 protein: CAIQPGDVGELFF; CDR3 DNA: TGTGCCATTCAACCGGGAGACGTCGGGGAGCTGTTTTTT
V gene: TRBV7-8; D gene: NA; J gene: TRBJ2-3; clone size: once; CDR3 protein: CASSLIRTDTQYF; CDR3 DNA: TGTGCCAGCAGCTTAATCAGGACAGATACGCAGTATTTT
V gene: TRBV5-1; D gene: NA; J gene: TRBJ1-1; clone size: NA; CDR3 protein: CASSLYGRFYEAFF; CDR3 DNA: TGCGCCAGCAGCTTGTACGGCAGATTCTATGAAGCTTTCTTT
V gene: TRBV19; D gene: TRBD1; J gene: TRBJ2-3; clone size: NA; CDR3 protein: CASSPRQGADTQYF; CDR3 DNA: TGTGCCAGTAGTCCCAGACAGGGAGCGGATACGCAGTATTTT
V gene: TRBV7-2; D gene: TRBD2; J gene: TRBJ2-5; clone size: NA; CDR3 protein: CASSLALASGRAQYF; CDR3 DNA: TGTGCCAGCAGCTTAGCGTTGGCTAGCGGGAGGGCCCAGTACTTC
V gene: TRBV10-3; D gene: TRBD1; J gene: TRBJ2-1; clone size: NA; CDR3 protein: CAVRGGQGASEQFF; CDR3 DNA: TGTGCCGTCCGAGGGGGACAGGGGGCGAGTGAGCAGTTCTTC
V gene: TRBV18; D gene: NA; J gene: TRBJ1-1; clone size: NA; CDR3 protein: CASSRDRNTEAFF; CDR3 DNA: TGTGCCAGCTCACGCGACAGGAACACTGAAGCTTTCTTT
V gene: TRBV28; D gene: NA; J gene: TRBJ2-1; clone size: NA; CDR3 protein: CASSLWNEQFF; CDR3 DNA: TGTGCCAGCAGTTTATGGAATGAGCAGTTCTTC
V gene: TRBV29-1; D gene: NA; J gene: TRBJ2-3; clone size: NA; CDR3 protein: CSVEGGKSADTQYF; CDR3 DNA: TGCAGCGTTGAAGGGGGCAAGTCAGCAGATACGCAGTATTTT
V gene: TRBV5-8; D gene: NA; J gene: TRBJ2-7; clone size: NA; CDR3 protein: CASSNRWSSYEQYF; CDR3 DNA: TGTGCCAGCAGCAATCGCTGGAGCTCCTACGAGCAGTACTTC
V gene: TRBV5-1; D gene: NA; J gene: TRBJ2-3; clone size: NA; CDR3 protein: CASSPKLGPSVPDTQYF; CDR3 DNA: TGCGCCAGCAGCCCCAAACTTGGGCCCTCTGTCCCAGATACGCAGTATTTT
V gene: TRBV7-8; D gene: TRBD2; J gene: TRBJ2-3; clone size: NA; CDR3 protein: CASSSWTSGSTDTQYF; CDR3 DNA: TGTGCCAGCAGCTCATGGACTAGCGGTAGCACAGATACGCAGTATTTT
V gene: TRBV5-1; D gene: NA; J gene: TRBJ2-1; clone size: NA; CDR3 protein: CASSPTTSGYNEQFF; CDR3 DNA: TGCGCCAGCAGCCCGACTACCAGCGGCTACAATGAGCAGTTCTTC
V gene: TRBV10-3; D gene: TRBD2; J gene: TRBJ2-7; clone size: NA; CDR3 protein: CAISAELATYEQYF; CDR3 DNA: TGTGCCATCAGTGCCGAACTAGCGACGTACGAGCAGTACTTC
V gene: TRBV4-2; D gene: NA; J gene: TRBJ2-3; clone size: NA; CDR3 protein: CASSQDLRGTDTQYF; CDR3 DNA: TGTGCCAGCAGCCAAGATCTGAGAGGGACAGATACGCAGTATTTT
V gene: TRBV7-9; D gene: NA; J gene: TRBJ1-1; clone size: NA; CDR3 protein: CASSLEGNTEAFF; CDR3 DNA: TGTGCCAGCAGCTTAGAGGGGAACACTGAAGCTTTCTTT
V gene: TRBV4-1; D gene: NA; J gene: TRBJ2-6; clone size: NA; CDR3 protein: CASSHGAGPGSGANVLTF; CDR3 DNA: TGCGCCAGCAGCCACGGGGCAGGACCTGGCTCTGGGGCCAACGTCCTGACTTTC
V gene: TRBV11-2; D gene: NA; J gene: TRBJ1-1; clone size: NA; CDR3 protein: CASSPPGPSTEAFF; CDR3 DNA: TGTGCCAGCAGCCCCCCGGGGCCGAGCACTGAAGCTTTCTTT
V gene: TRBV29-1; D gene: NA; J gene: TRBJ2-1; clone size: once; CDR3 protein: CSASPGLSFDEQFF; CDR3 DNA: TGCAGCGCCAGCCCGGGACTCAGCTTTGATGAGCAGTTCTTC
V gene: TRBV7-3; D gene: TRBD1; J gene: TRBJ2-3; clone size: few; CDR3 protein: CASSPDRGTDTQYF; CDR3 DNA: TGTGCCAGCAGCCCGGACAGGGGAACAGATACGCAGTATTTT
V gene: TRBV4-1; D gene: NA; J gene: TRBJ1-3; clone size: NA; CDR3 protein: CASSHYGNTIYF; CDR3 DNA: TGCGCCAGCAGCCATTACGGAAACACCATATATTTT
V gene: TRBV6-5; D gene: NA; J gene: TRBJ1-2; clone size: NA; CDR3 protein: CASSLAKGYGYTF; CDR3 DNA: TGTGCCAGCAGCTTGGCCAAGGGCTATGGCTACACCTTC
V gene: TRBV2; D gene: NA; J gene: TRBJ2-5; clone size: NA; CDR3 protein: CASSVYRDQETQYF; CDR3 DNA: TGTGCCAGCAGTGTATACAGGGATCAAGAGACCCAGTACTTC
V gene: TRBV6-1; D gene: NA; J gene: TRBJ1-1; clone size: NA; CDR3 protein: CASGGPNKQKKEAFF; CDR3 DNA: TGTGCCAGCGGGGGCCCCAACAAGCAGAAAAAGGAAGCTTTCTTT
V gene: TRBV28; D gene: TRBD2; J gene: TRBJ2-3; clone size: NA; CDR3 protein: CASSLRASGITSTDTQYF; CDR3 DNA: TGTGCCAGCAGTTTACGGGCTAGCGGGATAACTAGCACAGATACGCAGTATTTT
V gene: TRBV5-6; D gene: NA; J gene: TRBJ2-3; clone size: few; CDR3 protein: CASSLSLNRFTDTQYF; CDR3 DNA: TGTGCCAGCAGCTTATCGCTCAACCGTTTCACAGATACGCAGTATTTT